These 31 T cell receptor beta chains originate from one sample sequenced in a study of shared clonotypes between healthy human individuals. TCRdb's copy holds only in-frame clones and misses some; the assay was immunoSEQ multiplex PCR. The sample contains about 1 million clones, around 74% of which appear only once. The material sequenced was memory CD4+ T cells sorted from blood. Subset described: CD45RA-negative fraction. The receptor source for this set is a man aged 18 to 30 in good health.

This clone was seen many times. The rearrangement links TRBV7-2 to TRBJ1-3, with 7 bases matching TRBD1. The CDR3 sequence is 16 residues long. CDR1 and CDR2 (germline): SGHTA, FQGNSA. V gave up 0 bases and J gave up 4 bases; unmatched junction bases: 6. CDR3 loop: CASSLALDRAGNTIYF. CDR3 nucleotide sequence: TGTGCCAGCAGCTTAGCCCTAGACAGGGCAGGAAACACCATATATTTT.

The V and J genes are TRBV7-8 and TRBJ1-1; D not certain. From germline, CDR1 is SGHVS and CDR2 FQNEAQ. The CDR3 has 14 amino acids. Trimming stripped 5 bases from V and 0 bases from J, with 10 bases between. The CDR3 sequence: CASSITTLNTEAFF. In DNA form, the CDR3 reads TGTGCCAGCAGCATTACGACCCTGAACACTGAAGCTTTCTTT.

This clone was counted once. The chain has TRBV6-5 and TRBJ1-1, with TRBD1 matching 9 bases. This CDR3 is 15 amino acids long. J lost 11 bases, V lost 0 bases, and 10 bases had no gene match. Per germline, CDR1 MNHEY and CDR2 SVGAGI. CDR3 DNA sequence: TGTGCCAGCAGTTACTCGGACAGGGGAGGTTATGGCGCTTTCTTT. Protein: CASSYSDRGGYGAFF.

V is TRBV5-6 and J is TRBJ1-2; 11 bases are shared with TRBD1. CDR3 length: 15 amino acids. V shed 2 bases and J 4 bases; nucleotides not matched to a gene: 4. Germline V lookup: CDR1 SGHDT, CDR2 YYEEEE. The CDR3 bases are TGTGCCAGCAGCTTACCGGGACAGGGGGGCTATGGCTACACCTTC. This gives the protein CASSLPGQGGYGYTF.

The chain has TRBV28 and TRBJ1-1, with D hard to call. From germline, CDR1 is MDHEN and CDR2 SYDVKM. This CDR3 spans 12 amino acids. Trimming pared 6 bases from V and 3 bases from J, leaving 8 bases between. The CDR3 spells CASRDGHTEAFF. The CDR3 nucleotides are TGTGCCAGCAGGGACGGCCACACTGAAGCTTTCTTT.

This clone was seen only once. This chain links TRBV4-3 with TRBJ2-1, with D perhaps TRBD2 (6 bases). The CDR3 loop spans 16 amino acids. CDR1 is LGHNA and CDR2 is YSLEER in the germline V gene. The germline V and J ends were trimmed by 3 bases and 6 bases, with 18 bases remaining between them. This CDR3 reads CASSQVGERRVNEQFF. For the CDR3, the DNA is TGCGCCAGCAGCCAGGTGGGGGAGCGGAGGGTCAATGAGCAGTTCTTC.

Notes on this clone: One end of the junction varies from germline; a read error may be responsible. The chain recombines TRBV25-1 with TRBJ1-5; D remains ambiguous. Germline V gene lookup returns CDR1 MGHDK and CDR2 SYGVNS. This CDR3 region has 9 residues. The CDR3 coding sequence is TGTGCCAGCAGTCAGCCCCAGCATTTT. It translates to CASSQPQHF. Full variable domain (missing parts from reference TRBV25-1 and TRBJ1-5): EADIYQTPRYLVIGTGKKITLECSQTMGHDKMYWYQQDPGMELHLIHYSYGVNSTEKGDLSSESTVSRIRTEHFPLTLESARPSHTSQYLCASSQPQHFGDGTRLSIL.

The chain carries TRBV2 and TRBJ2-1; no clear D. The CDR3 extends over 13 amino acids. The germline V gene has CDR1 SNHLY and CDR2 FYNNEI. V was shortened by 4 bases and J by 9 bases, with 13 bases between the two germline ends. DNA of the CDR3: TGTGCCAGCAGTGTAGGACCCACCGGTGAGCAGTTCTTC. As protein: CASSVGPTGEQFF.

The V gene is TRBV5-1, the J gene TRBJ1-3; TRBD1 is a possible D gene (5 bases). This CDR3 is 14 amino acids long. CDR1 SGHRS and CDR2 YFSETQ come from the germline V gene. With 4 bases removed from V and 3 bases from J, the gap between germline ends came to 11 bases. The CDR3 is CASSLDRDGNTIYF. The CDR3 DNA sequence: TGCGCCAGCAGCCTTGACAGAGATGGAAACACCATATATTTT.

This clone was counted only a few times. This chain joins TRBV28 and TRBJ1-1; D perhaps matches TRBD1 (5 bases). This CDR3 is 12 amino acids long. Trimming removed 7 bases from V and 11 bases from J, with 17 bases in between. Germline CDR1 and CDR2: MDHEN and SYDVKM. In nucleotides, the CDR3 is TGTGCCAGCACCCCAGGGACTAGCGACGCTTTCTTT. As protein: CASTPGTSDAFF.

The CDR3 bases are TGTGCCAGCAGTAGGGACATCAACTATGGCTACACCTTC. This translates into CASSRDINYGYTF. J is TRBJ1-2 and V is TRBV2, with a possible D match to TRBD1 (6 bases). Germline V gives CDR1 SNHLY, CDR2 FYNNEI. This CDR3 comprises 13 residues. The V end lost 5 bases, the J end lost 2 bases, and 9 bases lay between the germline ends.

The rearrangement joins TRBV5-1 to TRBJ2-3; 15 bases fit TRBD2. Germline CDR1 and CDR2: SGHRS and YFSETQ. V gave up 0 bases and J gave up 2 bases; unmatched junction bases: 7. CDR3 size: 19 residues. The CDR3 DNA follows: TGCGCCAGCAGCTTGGGGCTTGGGACTAGCGGGGGGTCCACAGATACGCAGTATTTT. This encodes CASSLGLGTSGGSTDTQYF.

The V and J genes are TRBV15 and TRBJ2-5, with D possibly TRBD1 on 7 matching bases. Trimming took off 0 bases at V and 3 bases at J, with 11 bases between the two ends. The CDR3 is 15 residues long. The germline gives CDR1 LNHNV, CDR2 YYDKDF (reference sequence). CDR3 sequence: CATSRDAGTEETQYF. For the CDR3, the DNA is TGTGCCACCAGCAGAGATGCGGGGACAGAAGAGACCCAGTACTTC.

This clone has just one count. The chain recombines TRBV6-4 with TRBJ1-5; D remains ambiguous. CDR3 length: 15 amino acids. The germline CDR1 and CDR2 sequences are MRHNA and SNTAGT. Deletions cut 3 bases from V and 0 bases from J, with 9 bases between. DNA for the CDR3: TGTGCCAGCAGTGAGGGCACAAATAGCAATCAGCCCCAGCATTTT. It encodes CASSEGTNSNQPQHF.

This rearrangement joins TRBV5-1 to TRBJ2-1, with 8 bases that match TRBD1. This CDR3 is 15 amino acids long. V shed 5 bases and J 4 bases; nucleotides not matched to a gene: 8. The germline V gene encodes CDR1 SGHRS and CDR2 YFSETQ. The CDR3: CASRAGTGVYNEQFF. The DNA of the CDR3 is TGCGCCAGCAGGGCCGGGACAGGAGTTTACAATGAGCAGTTCTTC.

Concerning this clone itself: The sample contains more than one DNA sequence encoding this CDR3. The chain combines TRBV7-9 with TRBJ2-7; no clear D. CDR3 size: 11 residues. The germline V gene has CDR1 SEHNR and CDR2 FQNEAQ (reference sequence). The ends were cut back, 5 bases at V and 2 bases at J, with 4 bases in the middle. The CDR3: CASSLTYEQYF. The DNA of the CDR3 is TGTGCCAGCAGCCTCACCTACGAGCAGTACTTC.

CDR3 region: CASSLQDRSPLHF. Written as DNA, the CDR3 is TGTGCCAGCAGCTTACAGGACAGATCACCCCTCCACTTT. The J gene is TRBJ1-6, the V gene TRBV11-2; D is possibly TRBD1 (6 bases). Trimming took 2 bases from V and 10 from J, leaving 9 bases between them. Per the germline V gene, CDR1 is SGHAT and CDR2 is FQNNGV. CDR3 length equals 13 residues.

About this clone itself: Other DNA sequences in the sample encode the same CDR3. The chain carries TRBV5-4 and TRBJ1-1, with TRBD1 matching over 7 bases. The V and J ends lost 4 bases and 4 bases, in that order; junction bases with no gene match: 7. The CDR3 is made up of 14 amino acids. Germline values: CDR1 SGHNT, CDR2 YYREEE (reference sequence). The CDR3 nucleotides read TGTGCCAGCAGCCCTAGACAGGGTAGCACTGAAGCTTTCTTT. Protein product: CASSPRQGSTEAFF.

This clone was seen just once. This chain joins TRBV9 and TRBJ2-6; D not certain. The length of the CDR3 is 15 residues. Germline-derived CDR1 and CDR2 are SGDLS and YYNGEE. Trimming removed 0 bases at V and 1 base at J, with 5 bases between. For the CDR3, the DNA is TGTGCCAGCAGCGTAGCTGGGTCTGGGGCCAACGTCCTGACTTTC. Translation: CASSVAGSGANVLTF.

V is TRBV5-1 and J is TRBJ2-1; TRBD2 matches 9 bases. Germline V CDR1 and CDR2: SGHRS, YFSETQ. The junction had 8 bases not matched to a gene; V was cut back by 4 bases and J by 3 bases. The CDR3 contains 16 residues. CDR3 protein: CASSNTQREVYNEQFF. CDR3 nucleotides: TGCGCCAGCAGCAACACCCAGCGGGAGGTCTACAATGAGCAGTTCTTC.

J is TRBJ2-5 and V is TRBV11-2; weak D call: TRBD2 (5 bases). Germline-derived CDR1 and CDR2 are SGHAT and FQNNGV. The CDR3 runs 14 residues. Trimming left V 3 bases short and J 4 bases short, with 12 bases between. The CDR3 spells CASSFGEIGETQYF. The CDR3 region has the DNA TGTGCCAGCAGCTTCGGGGAAATTGGAGAGACCCAGTACTTC.

The chain links TRBV6-5 to TRBJ1-1, with a tentative D call TRBD1 (5 bases). The CDR3 length is 15 residues. V was pared by 2 bases and J by 0 bases, with 10 bases between. Germline V lookup: CDR1 MNHEY, CDR2 SVGAGI. In nucleotides, the CDR3 is TGTGCCAGCAGTTACCGAGACAGAATGAACACTGAAGCTTTCTTT. Translating gives CASSYRDRMNTEAFF.

The rearrangement links TRBV10-3 to TRBJ1-1; no reliable D call. V was trimmed by 10 bases and J by 0 bases, leaving 12 bases between them. The length of the CDR3 is 13 residues. Germline loops: CDR1 ENHRY, CDR2 SYGVKD. CDR3 in DNA: TGTGCCACCCGACCCTCCATGAACACTGAAGCTTTCTTT. Its translation is CATRPSMNTEAFF.

In the case of this clone: The same CDR3 also results from other DNA sequences found in this sample. The rearrangement joins TRBV10-3 to TRBJ2-3; 8 bases fit TRBD2. Germline CDR1 is ENHRY and CDR2 is SYGVKD. CDR3 length equals 16 residues. The trim removed 3 bases at V and 0 bases at J, leaving 5 bases unmatched. Written as DNA, the CDR3 is TGTGCCATCAGTGACCTAGCGGGTACTAGCACAGATACGCAGTATTTT. It yields the protein CAISDLAGTSTDTQYF.

The chain joins TRBV6-6 to TRBJ2-2; D gene uncertain. The CDR3 sequence is 14 residues long. Trimming stripped 6 bases from V and 9 bases from J, with 17 bases between. Germline loops: CDR1 MNHNY, CDR2 SVGAGI (reference sequence). The CDR3 sequence is CASSSTASDRELFF. CDR3 sequence (DNA): TGTGCCAGCAGCTCTACCGCGAGCGACCGGGAGCTGTTTTTT.

This clone was recorded a few times. DNA of the CDR3: TGTGCCAGCAGCCCGCAGACTAGCGGGAGGGCCCGGGAGACCCAGTACTTC. It codes for CASSPQTSGRARETQYF. The chain carries TRBV7-8 and TRBJ2-5; TRBD2 matches 14 bases. CDR1 is SGHVS, CDR2 FQNEAQ, per germline. This CDR3 spans 17 amino acids. J was trimmed by 5 bases and V by 5 bases; bases with no gene match: 10.

CDR3 in DNA: TGTGCTAGTGCCCTTCTCGGGGGCACTGAAGCTTTCTTT. Residues: CASALLGGTEAFF. The chain employs TRBV12-5 and TRBJ1-1; perhaps TRBD1 as D (5 bases). The CDR3 loop spans 13 amino acids. Trimming removed 7 bases at V and 4 bases at J, with 13 bases between. Germline lookup yields CDR1 LGHNT and CDR2 FRNRAP.

CDR3: CASSIGQGDYNEQFF. CDR3 sequence (DNA): TGTGCCAGTAGTATCGGGCAGGGAGACTACAATGAGCAGTTCTTC. The rearrangement links TRBV19 to TRBJ2-1; D is tentatively TRBD1 or TRBD2 (5 bases each). Trimming took 3 bases from V and 3 from J, leaving 12 bases between them. This CDR3 region has 15 residues. Germline CDR1 LNHDA, CDR2 SQIVND (reference sequence).

The chain has TRBV6-1 and TRBJ1-1; TRBD1 matches at 12 bases. Per the germline V gene, CDR1 is MNHNS and CDR2 is SASEGT. The CDR3 covers 13 residues. Germline trimming cut 6 bases from V and 7 bases from J; bases unmatched to any gene: 3. The CDR3 is CASRGQGAVEAFF. The CDR3, as DNA: TGTGCCAGCAGGGGACAGGGGGCGGTTGAAGCTTTCTTT.

The chain joins TRBV5-4 to TRBJ2-5, with D perhaps TRBD2 (6 bases). Germline V lookup: CDR1 SGHNT, CDR2 YYREEE (reference sequence). V lost 7 bases and J lost 5, with 15 bases in between. The CDR3 has 13 residues. In DNA form, the CDR3 reads TGTGCCAGCCAGGGAGGTCCACTGGAGACCCAGTACTTC. Its protein is CASQGGPLETQYF.

This clone was seen only once. The chain recombines TRBV7-2 with TRBJ1-5; no clear D gene. V lost 3 bases and J lost 0, with 9 bases in between. This CDR3 region has 15 residues. In germline, CDR1 is SGHTA, CDR2 FQGNSA. CDR3 DNA sequence: TGTGCCAGCAGCTTCGGGCAGCTTAGCAATCAGCCCCAGCATTTT. It encodes CASSFGQLSNQPQHF.